These 6 T cell receptor beta chains were all obtained from the same sample, sequenced in a study of Graves' ophthalmopathy and Graves' hyperthyroidism. TCR beta CDR3 regions were amplified from RNA transcripts. After a first-round RT-PCR with HTBI primers, a second-round multiplex PCR was run. TCRdb processed the multiplex PCR reads anew with MiXCR; each CDR3 protein has one entry. The data contain around 660,000 distinct CDR3 sequences, about 38% of them singletons. Sequencing was done on a sample of peripheral blood. These receptors all stem from an adult man with Graves' ophthalmopathy.

This clonotype was picked up many times. The chain couples TRBV7-9 to TRBJ1-1; D may be TRBD1 (6 bases). Trimming cost V 1 base and J 7 bases, with 10 bases left between them. CDR3 length equals 13 residues. Germline values: CDR1 SEHNR, CDR2 FQNEAQ (reference sequence). In DNA, the CDR3 is TGTGCCAGCAGCTTAGGACAGGCGCTTGAAGCTTTCTTT. This gives the protein CASSLGQALEAFF.

This clonotype appeared a few times. The chain recombines TRBV2 with TRBJ1-4; TRBD1 aligns across 8 bases. J gave up 5 bases and V 2 bases, and 4 bases lay outside the gene matches. The germline gives CDR1 SNHLY, CDR2 FYNNEI. The CDR3 has 15 amino acids. This CDR3 reads CASSELGQGNEKLFF. The CDR3 region has the DNA TGTGCCAGCAGTGAACTAGGACAGGGAAATGAAAAACTGTTTTTT.

In this sample, this clonotype turned up once. The CDR3 sequence: CASSLMTGFSQPQHF. The DNA of the CDR3 is TGCGCCAGCAGCTTGATGACAGGGTTTTCTCAGCCCCAGCATTTT. The chain recombines TRBV10-2 with TRBJ1-5; 7 positions agree with TRBD1. V was clipped by 6 bases and J by 6 bases; unmatched bases: 11. This CDR3 has 15 residues. Germline V gives CDR1 WSHSY, CDR2 SAAADI.

The chain uses TRBV7-3 and TRBJ2-2; D may match TRBD1 or TRBD2 (5 bases each). The CDR3 spans 14 residues. Trimming removed 5 bases from V and 2 bases from J, with 9 bases in between. CDR1 and CDR2 (germline): SGHTA, FQGTGA. The CDR3: CASSRDHNTGELFF. The CDR3, as DNA: TGTGCCAGCAGCAGGGACCATAACACCGGGGAGCTGTTTTTT. Together with reference TRBV7-3 and TRBJ2-2, the CDR3 gives the full variable domain: GAGVSQTPSNKVTEKGKYVELRCDPISGHTALYWYRQSLGQGPEFLIYFQGTGAADDSGLPNDRFFAVRPEGSVSTLKIQRTERGDSAVYLCASSRDHNTGELFFGEGSRLTVL.

About this clonotype: The CDR3 end shows no conserved phenylalanine or tryptophan, and so a read error is likely. The chain joins TRBV25-1 to TRBJ1-1; no definite D call. Trimming removed 6 bases at V and 2 bases at J, with 16 bases between. Per germline, CDR1 MGHDK and CDR2 SYGVNS. The CDR3 length is 15 residues. Written as DNA, the CDR3 is TGTGCCAGCAGCCCGCAGATCGACCCTAACACTGAAGCTTTCCTT. It specifies CASSPQIDPNTEAFL.

This clonotype was seen at least ten times. The genes are TRBV20-1 and TRBJ2-5, with D possibly matching TRBD2 (6 bases). The CDR3 loop spans 13 amino acids. The V gene's germline CDR1 is DFQATT and CDR2 SNEGSKA (reference sequence). V was pared by 0 bases and J by 7 bases, with 12 bases between. The CDR3 loop is CSARDGGRGTQYF. DNA of the CDR3: TGCAGTGCTAGAGATGGGGGGAGAGGGACCCAGTACTTC.